This TCR beta chain comes out of a study of blood T cell repertoires in COVID-19. Study details: The study drew acute and convalescent COVID-19 samples from the United States, Italy and Spain. T cells, B-cell-depleted T cells, or PBMCs provided the cDNA or gDNA that served as material.

In the original analysis: Estimates of nucleated cell counts were drawn from the amplification of reference gene primers. The protocol was immunoSEQ multiplex PCR, while the TCRdb copy is restricted to in-frame clones and leaves out a portion. V and J calls and clone size are as listed in that table; D and trimming were resolved from the DNA. The sample carries roughly 190,000 clones, around 80% recorded once. Germline V gene sequence: CDR1 MNHEY, CDR2 SMNVEV (reference sequence). There are 17 residues in the CDR3. The J segment lost 4 bases and the V segment lost 3 bases, leaving 11 bases of the junction unmatched.

The sample comprised peripheral blood. The source is a woman aged 45-65 years with acute or convalescent COVID-19. The chain has TRBV27 and TRBJ1-4; 7 positions agree with TRBD1. DNA for the CDR3: TGTGCCAGCAGTTTCCGGGTTCCCAGGGGGGATAATGAAAAACTGTTTTTT. It yields the protein CASSFRVPRGDNEKLFF.